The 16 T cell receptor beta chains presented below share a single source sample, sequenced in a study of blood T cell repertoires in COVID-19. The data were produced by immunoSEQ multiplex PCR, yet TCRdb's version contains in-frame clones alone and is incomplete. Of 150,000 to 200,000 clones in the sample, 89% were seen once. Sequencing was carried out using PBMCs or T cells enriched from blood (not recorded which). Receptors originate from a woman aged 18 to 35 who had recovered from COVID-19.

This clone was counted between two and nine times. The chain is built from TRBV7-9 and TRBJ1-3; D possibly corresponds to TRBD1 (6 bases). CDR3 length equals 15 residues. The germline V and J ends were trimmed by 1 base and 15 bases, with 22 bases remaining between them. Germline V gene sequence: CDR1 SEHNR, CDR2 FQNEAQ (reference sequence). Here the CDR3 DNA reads TGTGCCAGCAGCTTAGGGGCGTTTGAGGGGGACGTGGAATATTTT. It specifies CASSLGAFEGDVEYF.

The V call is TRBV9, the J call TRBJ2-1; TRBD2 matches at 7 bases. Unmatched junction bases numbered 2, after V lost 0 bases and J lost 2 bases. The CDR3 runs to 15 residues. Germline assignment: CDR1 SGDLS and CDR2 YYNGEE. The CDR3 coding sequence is TGTGCCAGCAGCGTAGTCGGGGGGACCTACAATGAGCAGTTCTTC. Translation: CASSVVGGTYNEQFF. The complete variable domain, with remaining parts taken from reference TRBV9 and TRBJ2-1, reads DSGVTQTPKHLITATGQRVTLRCSPRSGDLSVYWYQQSLDQGLQFLIQYYNGEERAKGNILERFSAQQFPDLHSELNLSSLELGDSALYFCASSVVGGTYNEQFFGPGTRLTVL.

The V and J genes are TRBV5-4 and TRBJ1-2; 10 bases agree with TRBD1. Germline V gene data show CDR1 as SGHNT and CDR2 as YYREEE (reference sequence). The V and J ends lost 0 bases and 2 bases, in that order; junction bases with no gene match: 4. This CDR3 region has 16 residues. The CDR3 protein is CASSLGGQGENYGYTF. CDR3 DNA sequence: TGTGCCAGCAGCTTGGGAGGACAGGGGGAGAACTATGGCTACACCTTC.

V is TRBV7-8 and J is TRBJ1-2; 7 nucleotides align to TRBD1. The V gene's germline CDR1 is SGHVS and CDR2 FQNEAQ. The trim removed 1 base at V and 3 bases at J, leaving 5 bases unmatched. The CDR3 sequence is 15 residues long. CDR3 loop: CASSLVGGLYYGYTF. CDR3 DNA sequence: TGTGCCAGCAGCTTAGTAGGGGGCTTATACTATGGCTACACCTTC. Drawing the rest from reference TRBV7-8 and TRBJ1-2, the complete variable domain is GAGVSQSPRYKVAKRGQDVALRCDPISGHVSLFWYQQALGQGPEFLTYFQNEAQLDKSGLPSDRFFAERPEGSVSTLKIQRTQQEDSAVYLCASSLVGGLYYGYTFGSGTRLTVV.

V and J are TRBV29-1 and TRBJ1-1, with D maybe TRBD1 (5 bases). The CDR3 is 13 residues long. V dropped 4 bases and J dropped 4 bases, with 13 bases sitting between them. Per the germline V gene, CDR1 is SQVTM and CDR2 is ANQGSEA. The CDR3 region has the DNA TGCAGCGTTGGACAGTCTTGGAGCACTGAAGCTTTCTTT. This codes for CSVGQSWSTEAFF.

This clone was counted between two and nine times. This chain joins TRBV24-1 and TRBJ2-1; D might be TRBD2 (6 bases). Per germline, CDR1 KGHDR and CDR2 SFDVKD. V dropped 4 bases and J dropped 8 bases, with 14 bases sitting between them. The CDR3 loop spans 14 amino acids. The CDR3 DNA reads TGTGCCACCAGTGAAACCGGGACTCGGGATGAGCAGTTCTTC. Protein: CATSETGTRDEQFF.

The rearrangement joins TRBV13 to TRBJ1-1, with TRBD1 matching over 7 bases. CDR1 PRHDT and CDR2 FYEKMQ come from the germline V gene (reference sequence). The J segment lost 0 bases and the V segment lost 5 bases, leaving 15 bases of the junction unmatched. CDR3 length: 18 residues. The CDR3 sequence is CASSPTWTGPGMNTEAFF. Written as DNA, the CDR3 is TGTGCCAGCAGCCCGACGTGGACAGGCCCGGGAATGAACACTGAAGCTTTCTTT.

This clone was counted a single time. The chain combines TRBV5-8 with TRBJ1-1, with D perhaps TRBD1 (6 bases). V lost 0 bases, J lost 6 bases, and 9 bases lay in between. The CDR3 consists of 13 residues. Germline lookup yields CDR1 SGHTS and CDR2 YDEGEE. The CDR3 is CASSLDREAEAFF. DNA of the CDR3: TGTGCCAGCAGCTTGGACAGGGAAGCTGAAGCTTTCTTT.

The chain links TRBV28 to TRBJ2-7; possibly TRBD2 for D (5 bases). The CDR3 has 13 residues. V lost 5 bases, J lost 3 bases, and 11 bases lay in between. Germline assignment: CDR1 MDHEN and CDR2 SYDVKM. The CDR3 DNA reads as TGTGCCAGCAGTCGTCCCGGGGTCTACGAGCAGTACTTC. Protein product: CASSRPGVYEQYF.

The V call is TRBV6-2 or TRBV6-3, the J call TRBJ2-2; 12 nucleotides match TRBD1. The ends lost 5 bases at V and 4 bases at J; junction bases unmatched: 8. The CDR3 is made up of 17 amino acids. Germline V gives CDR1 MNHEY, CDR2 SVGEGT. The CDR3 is CASSRTGTGGSTGELFF. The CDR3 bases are TGTGCCAGCAGTCGGACCGGGACAGGGGGCTCCACCGGGGAGCTGTTTTTT.

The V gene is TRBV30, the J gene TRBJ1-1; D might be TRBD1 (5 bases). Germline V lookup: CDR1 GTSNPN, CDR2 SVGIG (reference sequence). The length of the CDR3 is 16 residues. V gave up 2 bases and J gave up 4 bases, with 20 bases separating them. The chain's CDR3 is CAWSLTPGAGGTEAFF. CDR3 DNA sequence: TGTGCCTGGAGTCTAACCCCCGGGGCGGGGGGCACTGAAGCTTTCTTT.

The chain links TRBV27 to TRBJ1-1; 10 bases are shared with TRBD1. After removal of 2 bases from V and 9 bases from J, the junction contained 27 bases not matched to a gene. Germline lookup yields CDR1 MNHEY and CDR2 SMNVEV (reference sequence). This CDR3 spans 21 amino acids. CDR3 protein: CASSLMWGQGRPPTNRTKAFF. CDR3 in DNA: TGTGCCAGCAGTTTAATGTGGGGACAGGGGCGACCACCTACCAACCGTACGAAAGCTTTCTTT.

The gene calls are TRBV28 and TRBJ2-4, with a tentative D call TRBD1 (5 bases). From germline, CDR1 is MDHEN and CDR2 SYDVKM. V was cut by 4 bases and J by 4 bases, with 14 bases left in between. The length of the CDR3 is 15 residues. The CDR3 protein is CASSWGREKKNIQYF. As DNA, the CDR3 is TGTGCCAGCAGTTGGGGCAGGGAAAAGAAAAACATTCAGTACTTC.

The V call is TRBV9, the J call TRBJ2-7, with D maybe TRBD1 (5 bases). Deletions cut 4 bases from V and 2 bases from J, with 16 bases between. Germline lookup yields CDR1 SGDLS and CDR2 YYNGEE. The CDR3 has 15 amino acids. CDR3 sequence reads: CASSRGRSNAYEQYF. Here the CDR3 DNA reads TGTGCCAGCAGCAGGGGTCGTTCTAATGCCTACGAGCAGTACTTC.

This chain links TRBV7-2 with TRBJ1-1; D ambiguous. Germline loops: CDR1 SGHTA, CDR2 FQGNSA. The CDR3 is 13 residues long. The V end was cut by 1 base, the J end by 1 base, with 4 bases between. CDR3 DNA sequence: TGTGCCAGCAGCTTAGTCGGGAACACTGAAGCTTTCTTT. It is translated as CASSLVGNTEAFF.

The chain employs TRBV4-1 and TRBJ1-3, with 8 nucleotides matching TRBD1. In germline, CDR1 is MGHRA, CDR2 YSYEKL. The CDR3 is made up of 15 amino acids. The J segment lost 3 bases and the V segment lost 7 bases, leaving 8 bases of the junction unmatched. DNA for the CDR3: TGCGCCAGCACCCCCCAGGGGGCGGGTGGAAACACCATATATTTT. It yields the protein CASTPQGAGGNTIYF.